This TCR beta chain was captured in a study of blood T cell repertoires in COVID-19. Individuals aged about 18 to 95 years were recruited from 24 US areas. CDR3 length: 13 amino acids. V lost 0 bases to trimming and J lost 2 bases, with 8 bases between them. CDR1 GTSNPN and CDR2 SVGIG come from the germline V gene (reference sequence). Profiled with immunoSEQ multiplex PCR; TCRdb holds only in-frame clones, not every one. The sample holds fewer than 400,000 clones, approximately 83% seen once. Input material: PBMCs or T cells enriched from blood (not recorded which). The J gene is TRBJ2-7, the V gene TRBV30, with D possibly being TRBD1 (6 bases). The clonotype comes from a man aged 25-45 years who had recovered from COVID-19. CDR3 sequence (DNA): TGTGCCTGGAGTGTATCAGGGGCCTACGAGCAGTACTTC. Protein: CAWSVSGAYEQYF.